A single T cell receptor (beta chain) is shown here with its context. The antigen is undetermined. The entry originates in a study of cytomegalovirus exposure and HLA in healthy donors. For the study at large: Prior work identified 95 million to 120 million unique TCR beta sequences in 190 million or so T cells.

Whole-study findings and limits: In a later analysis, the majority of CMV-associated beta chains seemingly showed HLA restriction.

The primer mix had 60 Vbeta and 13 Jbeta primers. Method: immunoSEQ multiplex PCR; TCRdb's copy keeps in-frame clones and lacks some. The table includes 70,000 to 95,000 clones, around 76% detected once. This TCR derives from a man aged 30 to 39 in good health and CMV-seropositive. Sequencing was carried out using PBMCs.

CDR3 DNA sequence: TGCAGCGTTGTTTTAGTGGAAGAGACCCAGTACTTC. It yields the protein CSVVLVEETQYF. V and J are TRBV29-1 and TRBJ2-5; D remains ambiguous. Trimming shortened V by 4 bases and J by 3 bases, and 9 bases separated the two germline ends. CDR1 and CDR2 from the germline V gene are SQVTM and ANQGSEA. The CDR3 has 12 amino acids.